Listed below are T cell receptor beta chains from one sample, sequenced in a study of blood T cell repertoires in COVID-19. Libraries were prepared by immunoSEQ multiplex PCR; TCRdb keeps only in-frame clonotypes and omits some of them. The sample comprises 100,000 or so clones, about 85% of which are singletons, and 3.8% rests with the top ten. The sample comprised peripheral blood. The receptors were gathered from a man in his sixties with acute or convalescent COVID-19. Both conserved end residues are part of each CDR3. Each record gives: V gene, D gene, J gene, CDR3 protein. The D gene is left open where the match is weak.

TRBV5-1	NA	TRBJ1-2	CASSIVGRNGYTF
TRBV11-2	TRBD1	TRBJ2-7	CASSWGQGSYEQYF
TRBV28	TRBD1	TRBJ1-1	CASSSPGGRTEAFF
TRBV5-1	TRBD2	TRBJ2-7	CASSSSPLAAGYEQYF
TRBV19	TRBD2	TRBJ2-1	CASSRRTSPIGEQFF
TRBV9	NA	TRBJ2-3	CASSVASSGWSDTQYF
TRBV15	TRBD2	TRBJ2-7	CATSRGTSGSYEQYF
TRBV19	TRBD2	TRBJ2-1	CASSIASGGISYNEQFF
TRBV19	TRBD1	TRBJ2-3	CASSTGGSTDTQYF
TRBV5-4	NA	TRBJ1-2	CASSIRGPYGYTF
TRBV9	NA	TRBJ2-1	CASSVVSGSGEQFF
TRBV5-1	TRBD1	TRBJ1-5	CASSSGTGVQPQHF
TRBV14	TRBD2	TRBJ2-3	CASSHRRPGTSGRKSTDTQYF
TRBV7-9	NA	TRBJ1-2	CASSLTEAGGYTF
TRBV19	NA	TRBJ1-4	CASSIAGSEKLFF
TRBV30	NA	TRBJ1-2	CAWSGGTRGEHGYTF
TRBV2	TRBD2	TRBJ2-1	CASSRDAGGLDNEQFF
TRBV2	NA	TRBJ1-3	CASSAGGVGSGNTIYF
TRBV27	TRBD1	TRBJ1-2	CASSRTDRVNYGYTF
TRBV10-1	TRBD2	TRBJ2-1	CASNAGLAGKGEQFF
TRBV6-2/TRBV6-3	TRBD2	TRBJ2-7	CASSYSSSGGYEQYF
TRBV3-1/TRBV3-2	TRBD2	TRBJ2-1	CASSPMSSGRATFF
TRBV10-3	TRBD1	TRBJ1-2	CAISESIRDRGSYTF
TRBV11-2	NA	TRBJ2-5	CASSFQGLQETQYF
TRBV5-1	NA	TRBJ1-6	CASSFGSSGDSPLHF
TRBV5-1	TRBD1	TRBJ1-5	CASSRTGQGDQPQHF
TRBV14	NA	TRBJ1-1	CASSQGGAVNTEAFF
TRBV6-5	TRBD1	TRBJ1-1	CASSGQGATEAFF
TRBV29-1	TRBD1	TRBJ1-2	CSVDTGQPDYGYTF
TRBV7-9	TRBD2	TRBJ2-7	CASSLVTSAPGEQYF
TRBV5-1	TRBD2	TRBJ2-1	CASSYGLADYNEQFF
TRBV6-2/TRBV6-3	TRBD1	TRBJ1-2	CASSQVPGTGVNYGYTF
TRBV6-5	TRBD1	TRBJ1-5	CASKRQGRQPQHF
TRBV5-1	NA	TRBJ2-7	CASSLTGAYEQYF
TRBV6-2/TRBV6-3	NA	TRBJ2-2	CASSYSLPAPTGNTGELFF
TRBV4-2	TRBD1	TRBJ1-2	CASSPEQGYYGYTF
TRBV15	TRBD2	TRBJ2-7	CATSRVGREGLAGPYEQYF
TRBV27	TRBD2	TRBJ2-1	CASSYTSGRANEQFF
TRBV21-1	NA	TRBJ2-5	CASSKVFLAEYQETQYF
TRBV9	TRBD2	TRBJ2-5	CASSVATSGGSQETQYF
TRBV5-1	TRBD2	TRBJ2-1	CASSLSGSGYNEQFF
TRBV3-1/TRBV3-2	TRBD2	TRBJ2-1	CASSSGLGRSEQFF
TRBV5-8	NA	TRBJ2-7	CASSLLGAKGEQYF
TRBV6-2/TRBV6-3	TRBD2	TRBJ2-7	CASSFQSGRGEQYF
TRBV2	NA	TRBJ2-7	CASRLRGSSYEQYF
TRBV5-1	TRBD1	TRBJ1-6	CASKGAGMTPLHF
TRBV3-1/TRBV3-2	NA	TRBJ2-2	CASSQAGGLAGELFF
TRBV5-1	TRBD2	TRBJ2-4	CASSPGLARRVKNIQYF
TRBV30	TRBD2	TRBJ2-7	CAWGAGVGSYEQYF
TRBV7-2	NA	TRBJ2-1	CASSLAESNEQFF
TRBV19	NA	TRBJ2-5	CASSMLVGETQYF
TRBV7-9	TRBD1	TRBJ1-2	CASSIGQGARDYGYTF
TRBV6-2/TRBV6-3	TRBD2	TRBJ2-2	CASSSTSGALTGELFF
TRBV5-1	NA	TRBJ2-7	CASGRESGNYEQYF
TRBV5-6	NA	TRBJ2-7	CASSRALTYEQYF
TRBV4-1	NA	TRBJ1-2	CASSPRPGNYGYTF